The entry below gives a single T cell receptor (beta chain) sequence along with its context. Antigen specificity is unknown. The entry originates in a study of CD8 T cells in ankylosing spondylitis. TCRdb independently ran MiXCR on the 5' RACE reads; one entry per CDR3 protein. The repertoire holds about 540,000 distinct CDR3 sequences, with more than 9.5% as singletons. Study-level findings and limits: In reactive arthritis synovial fluid and blood, some motif variants had been reported before. There was a TCR beta motif, made of eight highly homologous variants, that appeared characteristic of ankylosing spondylitis blood.

Germline assignment: CDR1 SNHLY and CDR2 FYNNEI. V was trimmed by 3 bases and J by 5 bases, leaving 14 bases between them. CDR3 size: 15 residues. This clonotype was obtained from a male donor with ankylosing spondylitis. The gene calls are TRBV2 and TRBJ2-1; a weak D match, TRBD2 (6 bases). The sequenced sample consisted of blood, either unsorted or a sorted T cell fraction (not recorded which). The CDR3 spells CASSERSGGDNEQFF. DNA for the CDR3: TGTGCCAGCAGTGAGCGTAGCGGAGGAGACAATGAGCAGTTCTTC.